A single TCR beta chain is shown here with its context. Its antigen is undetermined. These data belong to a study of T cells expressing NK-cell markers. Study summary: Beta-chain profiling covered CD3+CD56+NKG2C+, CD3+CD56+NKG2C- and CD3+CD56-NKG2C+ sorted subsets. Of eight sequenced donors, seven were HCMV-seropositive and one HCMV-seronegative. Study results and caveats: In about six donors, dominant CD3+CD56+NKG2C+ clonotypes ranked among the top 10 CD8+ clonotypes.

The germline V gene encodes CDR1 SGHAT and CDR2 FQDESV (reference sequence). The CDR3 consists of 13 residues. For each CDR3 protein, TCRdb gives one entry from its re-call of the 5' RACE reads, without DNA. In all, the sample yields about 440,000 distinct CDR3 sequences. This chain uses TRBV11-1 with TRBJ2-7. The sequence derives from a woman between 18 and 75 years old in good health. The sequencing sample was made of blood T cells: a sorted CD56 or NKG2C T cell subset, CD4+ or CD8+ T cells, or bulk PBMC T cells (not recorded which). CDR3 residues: CASSFPNDYEQYF.